The present TCR beta chain was sequenced within a study of T-cell memory formation after mild COVID-19. For the study at large: TCR clusters were mostly donor specific. Study findings and constraints: Memory cells collected pre-infection included some clones that later responded, suggesting cross-reactive memory joined. Nothing confirmed that second-wave clones peaking on day 37 were specific for SARS-CoV-2.

TCRdb processed the 5' RACE reads anew with MiXCR; each CDR3 protein has one entry. The data hold a few hundred thousand distinct CDR3 sequences, with less than 25% observed a single time. Many counts were recorded for this clonotype. Its target is unknown. Germline V gene sequence: CDR1 SEHNR, CDR2 FQNEAQ (reference sequence). This CDR3 has 18 residues. The junction had 14 bases not matched to a gene; V was cut back by 5 bases and J by 3 bases. The TCR comes from an adult woman who had mild COVID-19 (a few samples of this study predate the infection). Cell type and time point are not known. The rearrangement joins TRBV7-9 to TRBJ2-3, with 10 positions matching TRBD2. Sequenced material: PBMCs or a T cell subset sorted from them (not recorded which). Here the CDR3 reads CASSPEFTSGATTDTQYF. The CDR3 nucleotides are TGTGCCAGCAGCCCCGAATTCACTAGCGGGGCGACGACAGATACGCAGTATTTT.